This T cell receptor beta chain derives from a study of blood T cell repertoires in COVID-19. Turning to the study itself: The cDNA or gDNA used as material had been derived from T cells, B-cell-depleted T cells, or PBMCs.

Original analysis: Amplified reference gene primers provided the basis for estimating nucleated cell counts. This table comes from immunoSEQ multiplex PCR, and its TCRdb copy is limited to in-frame clones, with some not included. V and J calls and clone size come straight from that table; D and trimming were deduced from the DNA. Of over 100,000 clones listed, 84% are singletons. The V gene end was trimmed by 3 bases and the J gene end by 4 bases; junction bases not matched to a gene: 10. The CDR3 runs 19 residues. The V gene's germline CDR1 is SGHVS and CDR2 FNYEAQ. This chain joins TRBV7-6 and TRBJ2-1, with TRBD2 matching over 15 bases. This TCR derives from a woman in her twenties or thirties who had recovered from COVID-19. Sample: PBMCs or T cells enriched from blood (not recorded which). CDR3 sequence reads: CASSLGLAGGVVWYNEQFF. The CDR3, as DNA: TGTGCCAGCAGCTTGGGACTAGCGGGAGGTGTTGTGTGGTACAATGAGCAGTTCTTC.